This T cell receptor beta chain is drawn from a study of identical twins. General observations from the study: The study drew conclusions from cross-sectional statistical analysis, not from following the same donors. There was more out-of-frame TCR alpha sharing in monozygotic twins than models estimated.

MiXCR, run by TCRdb on the 5' RACE reads, gives a single entry per CDR3 protein. Of hundreds of thousands of distinct CDR3 sequences in the sample, about 12% were seen once. The CDR3 length is 18 residues. Germline loops: CDR1 WNHNN, CDR2 SYGVQD (reference sequence). A remark on this clonotype: As yet, its antigen is unknown. At one of its ends the junction is not consistent with the germline gene, which may arise from a read error.

Another study also made use of these data, one on yellow fever vaccine responses in identical twins.

Sequenced input: PBMCs. The clonotype comes from a woman aged 18-29 years in good health. The chain has TRBV10-1 and TRBJ2-1; TRBD2 aligns across 14 bases. The CDR3 DNA reads as TGCGACAGCCAAACAGGGACTAGCGGGAGCTTGGCCTACAATGAGCAGTTCTTC. It encodes CDSQTGTSGSLAYNEQFF.